This T cell receptor beta chain was recovered during a study of shared clonotypes between healthy human individuals. Sequencing used immunoSEQ multiplex PCR; TCRdb keeps in-frame clones, though not all of them. This sample has over a million clones, with roughly 80% found just once. CDR3 length: 15 amino acids. The ends were cut back, 4 bases at V and 4 bases at J, with 16 bases in the middle. CDR1 and CDR2 (germline): SGHTA, FQGNSA. This clone was counted between two and nine times. This chain connects TRBV7-2 to TRBJ1-1; TRBD1 is a possible D gene (6 bases). The sample comprised memory CD4+ T cells sorted from blood. Indicated subset: CD45RA-negative fraction. The receptor was derived from a man between 18 and 35 years old in good health. The DNA for the CDR3 is TGTGCCAGCAGCTCCCTTCCCGGACAGCTCACTGAAGCTTTCTTT. Protein: CASSSLPGQLTEAFF.